The 2 T cell receptor beta chains below were found in one sample sequenced in a study of tumor and adjacent non-tumor tissue in lung cancer. The template was RNA from unsorted bulk tissue. A modified ARM-PCR protocol with three rounds of nested PCR amplified TCRbeta. TCRdb recomputed calls from the multiplex PCR reads with MiXCR, one row per CDR3 protein. The sample has over 110,000 distinct CDR3 sequences, approximately 72% seen once; the top ten hold 18%. The material sequenced was lung tumor tissue. These receptors were collected from a man aged 55 to 69 with small cell lung cancer.

Concerning this clonotype: Its ends do not fully match the called genes, so a read error is possible. This sequence joins TRBV7-8 and TRBJ2-6; 11 bases match TRBD2. In germline, CDR1 is SGHVS, CDR2 FQNEAQ. The CDR3 totals 19 residues. The CDR3 DNA reads TGTACCAGCAGCCGATGGGGACTAGCGGCGGTCTCTGGTGCCAACGTCCTGACTTTC. This codes for CTSSRWGLAAVSGANVLTF.

The rearrangement links TRBV11-1 to TRBJ2-7, with TRBD1 as a possible D gene (5 bases). The CDR3 runs 13 residues. Germline V gene data show CDR1 as SGHAT and CDR2 as FQDESV (reference sequence). V was pared by 5 bases and J by 5 bases, with 13 bases between. The CDR3 DNA is TGTGCCAGCAGCCTAGGCAGGGTCAACGAGCAGTACGTC. Residues: CASSLGRVNEQYV.